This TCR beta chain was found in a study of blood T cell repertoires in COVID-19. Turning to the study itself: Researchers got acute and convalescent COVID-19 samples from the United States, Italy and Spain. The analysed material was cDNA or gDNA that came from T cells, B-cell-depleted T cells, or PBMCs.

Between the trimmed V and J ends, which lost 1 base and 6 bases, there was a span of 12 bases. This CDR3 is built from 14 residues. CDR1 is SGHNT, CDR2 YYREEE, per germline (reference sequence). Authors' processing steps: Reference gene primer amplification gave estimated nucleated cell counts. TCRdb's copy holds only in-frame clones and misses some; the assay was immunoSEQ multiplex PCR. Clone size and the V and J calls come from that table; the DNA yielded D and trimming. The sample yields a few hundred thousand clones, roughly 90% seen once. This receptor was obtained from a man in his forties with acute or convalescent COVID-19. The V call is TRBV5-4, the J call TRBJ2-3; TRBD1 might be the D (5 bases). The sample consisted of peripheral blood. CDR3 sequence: CASSLIGAGDTQYF. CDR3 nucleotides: TGTGCCAGCAGCTTGATAGGGGCCGGGGATACGCAGTATTTT.